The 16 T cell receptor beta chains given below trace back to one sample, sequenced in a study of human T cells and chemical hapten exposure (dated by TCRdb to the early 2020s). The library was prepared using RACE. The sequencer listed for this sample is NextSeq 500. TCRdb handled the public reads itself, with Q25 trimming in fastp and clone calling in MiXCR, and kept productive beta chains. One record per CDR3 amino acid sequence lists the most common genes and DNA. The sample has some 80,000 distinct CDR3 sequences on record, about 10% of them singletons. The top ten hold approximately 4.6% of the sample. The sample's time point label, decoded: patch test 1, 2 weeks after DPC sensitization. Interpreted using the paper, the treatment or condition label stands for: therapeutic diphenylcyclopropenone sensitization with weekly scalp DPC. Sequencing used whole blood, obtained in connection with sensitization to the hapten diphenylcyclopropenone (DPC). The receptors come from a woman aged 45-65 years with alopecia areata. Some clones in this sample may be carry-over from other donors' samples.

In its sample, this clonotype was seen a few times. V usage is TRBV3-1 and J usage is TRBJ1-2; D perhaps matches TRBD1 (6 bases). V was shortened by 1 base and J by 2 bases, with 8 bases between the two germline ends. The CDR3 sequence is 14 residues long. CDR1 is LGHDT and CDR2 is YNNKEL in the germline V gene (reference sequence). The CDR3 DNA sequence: TGTGCCAGCAGCCAAGTTCAGGGGAACTATGGCTACACCTTC. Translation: CASSQVQGNYGYTF. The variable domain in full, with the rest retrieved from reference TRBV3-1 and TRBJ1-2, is DTAVSQTPKYLVTQMGNDKSIKCEQNLGHDTMYWYKQDSKKFLKIMFSYNNKELIINETVPNRFSPKSPDKAHLNLHINSLELGDSAVYFCASSQVQGNYGYTFGSGTRLTVV.

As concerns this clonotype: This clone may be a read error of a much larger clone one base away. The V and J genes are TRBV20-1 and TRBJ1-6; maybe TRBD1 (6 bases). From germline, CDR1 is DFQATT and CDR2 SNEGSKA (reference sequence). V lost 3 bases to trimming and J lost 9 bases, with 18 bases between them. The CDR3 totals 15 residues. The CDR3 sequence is CSARYPRDIFSPLHF. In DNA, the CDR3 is TGCAGTGCTAGGTATCCCCGGGACATCTTTTCACCCCTCCACTTT.

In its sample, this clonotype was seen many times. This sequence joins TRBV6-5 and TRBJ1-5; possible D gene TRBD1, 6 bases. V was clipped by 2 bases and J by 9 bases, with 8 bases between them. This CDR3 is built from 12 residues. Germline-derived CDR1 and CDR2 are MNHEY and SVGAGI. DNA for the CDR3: TGTGCCAGCAGTTACAAGGGGGGGCCCCAGCATTTT. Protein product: CASSYKGGPQHF.

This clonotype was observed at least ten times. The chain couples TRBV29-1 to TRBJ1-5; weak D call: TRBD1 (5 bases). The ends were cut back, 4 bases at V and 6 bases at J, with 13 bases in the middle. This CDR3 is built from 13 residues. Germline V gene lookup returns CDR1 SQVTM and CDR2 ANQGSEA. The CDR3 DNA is TGCAGCGTTGCCAGGGATAAGGGTCAGCCCCAGCATTTT. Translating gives CSVARDKGQPQHF.

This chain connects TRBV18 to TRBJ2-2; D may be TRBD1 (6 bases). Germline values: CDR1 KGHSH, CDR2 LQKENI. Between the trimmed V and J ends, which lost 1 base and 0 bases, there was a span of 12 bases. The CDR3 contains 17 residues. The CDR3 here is CASSPLATGANTGELFF. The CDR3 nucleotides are TGTGCCAGCTCACCACTAGCGACAGGCGCGAACACCGGGGAGCTGTTTTTT.

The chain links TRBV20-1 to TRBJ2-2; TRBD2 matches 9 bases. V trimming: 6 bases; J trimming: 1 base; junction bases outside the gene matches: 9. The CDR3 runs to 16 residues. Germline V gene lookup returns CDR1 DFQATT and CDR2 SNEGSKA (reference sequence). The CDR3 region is CSAQNSGRKNTGELFF. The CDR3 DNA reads TGCAGTGCACAAAACAGCGGGAGGAAGAACACCGGGGAGCTGTTTTTT.

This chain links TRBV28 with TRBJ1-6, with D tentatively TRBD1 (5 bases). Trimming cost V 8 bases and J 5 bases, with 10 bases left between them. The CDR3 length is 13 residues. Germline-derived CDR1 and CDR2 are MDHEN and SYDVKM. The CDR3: CASLGADNSPLHF. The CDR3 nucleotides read TGTGCCAGCTTAGGGGCGGATAATTCACCCCTCCACTTT.

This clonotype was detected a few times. The CDR3: CASSRQGRTNEKLFF. As DNA, the CDR3 is TGTGCCAGCAGCCGACAGGGTCGGACTAATGAAAAACTGTTTTTT. The rearrangement uses TRBV3-1 and TRBJ1-4; TRBD1 agrees at 7 bases. In germline, CDR1 is LGHDT, CDR2 YNNKEL (reference sequence). V gave up 4 bases and J gave up 2 bases; unmatched junction bases: 4. The CDR3 loop spans 15 amino acids.

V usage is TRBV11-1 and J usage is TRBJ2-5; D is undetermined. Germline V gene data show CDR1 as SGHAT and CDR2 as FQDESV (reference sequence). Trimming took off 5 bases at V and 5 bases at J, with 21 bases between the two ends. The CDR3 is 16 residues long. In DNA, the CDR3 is TGTGCCAGCAGCCCCACCCCGCAGGTCGGCCGGGAGACCCAGTACTTC. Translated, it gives CASSPTPQVGRETQYF.

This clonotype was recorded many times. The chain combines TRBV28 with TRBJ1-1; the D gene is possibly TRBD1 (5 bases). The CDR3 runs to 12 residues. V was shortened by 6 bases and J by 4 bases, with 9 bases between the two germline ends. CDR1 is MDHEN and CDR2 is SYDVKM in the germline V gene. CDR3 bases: TGTGCCAGCAGCAAGGGGCCCACTGAAGCTTTCTTT. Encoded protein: CASSKGPTEAFF.

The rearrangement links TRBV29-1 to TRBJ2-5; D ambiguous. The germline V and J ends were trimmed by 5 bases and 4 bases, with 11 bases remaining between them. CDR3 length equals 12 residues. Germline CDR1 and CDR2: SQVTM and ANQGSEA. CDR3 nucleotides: TGCAGCGTTTTTCAGTTCGGAGAGACCCAGTACTTC. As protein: CSVFQFGETQYF. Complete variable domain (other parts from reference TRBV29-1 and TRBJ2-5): SAVISQKPSRDICQRGTSLTIQCQVDSQVTMMFWYRQQPGQSLTLIATANQGSEATYESGFVIDKFPISRPNLTFSTLTVSNMSPEDSSIYLCSVFQFGETQYFGPGTRLLVL.

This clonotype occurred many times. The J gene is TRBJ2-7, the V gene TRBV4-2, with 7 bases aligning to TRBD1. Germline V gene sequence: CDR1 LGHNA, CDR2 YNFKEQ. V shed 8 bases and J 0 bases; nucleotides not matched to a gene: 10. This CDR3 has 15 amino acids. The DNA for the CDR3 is TGTGCCAGCCACCCAGGTTCAGGGGGCTCCTACGAGCAGTACTTC. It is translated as CASHPGSGGSYEQYF.

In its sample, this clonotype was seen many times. In DNA form, the CDR3 reads TGCAGCGTACAGGGAATCACTGAAGCTTTCTTT. Its protein product is CSVQGITEAFF. J is TRBJ1-1 and V is TRBV29-1, with D possibly being TRBD1 (6 bases). This CDR3 is built from 11 residues. The V gene's germline CDR1 is SQVTM and CDR2 ANQGSEA. Trimming shortened V by 6 bases and J by 4 bases, and 9 bases separated the two germline ends.

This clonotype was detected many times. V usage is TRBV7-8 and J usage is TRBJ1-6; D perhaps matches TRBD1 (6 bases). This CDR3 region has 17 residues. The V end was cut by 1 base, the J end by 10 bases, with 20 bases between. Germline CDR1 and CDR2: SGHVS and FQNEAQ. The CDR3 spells CASSLDQGHPTGSPLHF. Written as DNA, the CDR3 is TGTGCCAGCAGCTTAGATCAGGGACACCCGACCGGGTCACCCCTCCACTTT.

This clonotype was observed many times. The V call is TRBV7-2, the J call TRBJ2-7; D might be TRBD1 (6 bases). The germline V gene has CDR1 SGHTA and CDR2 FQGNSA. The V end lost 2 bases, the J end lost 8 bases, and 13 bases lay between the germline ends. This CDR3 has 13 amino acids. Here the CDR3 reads CASSLSPQGQQYF. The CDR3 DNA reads TGTGCCAGCAGCTTATCCCCCCAGGGGCAGCAGTACTTC.

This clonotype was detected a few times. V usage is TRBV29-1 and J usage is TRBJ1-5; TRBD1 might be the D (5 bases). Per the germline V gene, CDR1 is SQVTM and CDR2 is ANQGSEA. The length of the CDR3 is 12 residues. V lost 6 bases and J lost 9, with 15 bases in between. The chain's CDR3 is CSVQVHQGPQHF. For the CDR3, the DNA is TGCAGCGTACAGGTCCATCAAGGGCCCCAGCATTTT.